The 25 T cell receptor beta chains in this list originate from one sample, sequenced in a study of T cell repertoires in cytomegalovirus infection. Using its own MiXCR run on the reads, TCRdb lists one record per CDR3 protein. The sample carries 250,000 or so distinct CDR3 sequences, approximately 9.1% recorded once. The specimen was PBMCs. Receptors originate from a human donor in good health (CMV status not recorded). Some clones in this sample may be carry-over from other donors' samples.

The V gene is TRBV20-1, the J gene TRBJ2-3, with no clear D. The CDR3 runs to 14 residues. Trimming took 3 bases from V and 0 from J, leaving 10 bases between them. Germline assignment: CDR1 DFQATT and CDR2 SNEGSKA (reference sequence). CDR3 residues: CSASGASSTDTQYF. The CDR3 DNA reads as TGCAGTGCTAGTGGAGCGAGCAGCACAGATACGCAGTATTTT.

At least ten counts were recorded for this clonotype. The chain links TRBV7-2 to TRBJ1-2; D unresolved. V lost 5 bases, J lost 0 bases, and 13 bases lay in between. The germline CDR1 and CDR2 sequences are SGHTA and FQGNSA. The CDR3 runs 15 residues. The CDR3: CASSVDRGSNYGYTF. The CDR3 bases are TGTGCCAGCAGCGTAGACCGGGGATCTAACTATGGCTACACCTTC.

The V and J genes are TRBV29-1 and TRBJ1-2, with 7 bases fitting TRBD1. Germline loops: CDR1 SQVTM, CDR2 ANQGSEA. Trimming cost V 7 bases and J 8 bases; bases outside gene matches: 16. The CDR3 loop spans 14 amino acids. The CDR3 bases are TGCAGCGCCTCCCCTGACAGGGTCGTTGGCGGCTACACCTTC. Protein product: CSASPDRVVGGYTF.

In this sample, this clonotype turned up many times. V is TRBV7-2 and J is TRBJ2-3; D gene ambiguous. Germline CDR1 SGHTA, CDR2 FQGNSA. This CDR3 has 14 residues. Trimming left V 6 bases short and J 4 bases short, with 14 bases between. CDR3 coding DNA: TGTGCCAGCAGTTCGACTGTCATTTCAGATACGCAGTATTTT. Protein sequence: CASSSTVISDTQYF.

This clonotype was found many times. The V call is TRBV7-4, the J call TRBJ2-3; 10 bases match TRBD1. The CDR3 has 15 residues. The V and J ends lost 6 bases and 4 bases, in that order; junction bases with no gene match: 7. CDR1 is SGHVT, CDR2 SQSDAQ, per germline. The CDR3: CASSPGTGVADTQYF. In DNA form, the CDR3 reads TGTGCCAGCAGTCCCGGGACAGGGGTGGCAGATACGCAGTATTTT.

This clonotype was found many times. V and J are TRBV7-2 and TRBJ1-4; D not resolved. CDR1 SGHTA and CDR2 FQGNSA come from the germline V gene. Trimming stripped 6 bases from V and 2 bases from J, with 13 bases between. CDR3 size: 15 residues. This CDR3 reads CASSSRLGTNEKLFF. The CDR3 region has the DNA TGTGCCAGCAGTTCCCGGCTAGGGACTAATGAAAAACTGTTTTTT. The full variable domain, its missing parts supplied by reference TRBV7-2 and TRBJ1-4, is GAGVSQSPSNKVTEKGKDVELRCDPISGHTALYWYRQSLGQGLEFLIYFQGNSAPDKSGLPSDRFSAERTGGSVSTLTIQRTQQEDSAVYLCASSSRLGTNEKLFFGSGTQLSVL.

The J gene is TRBJ2-1, the V gene TRBV7-6, with 14 bases matching TRBD2. Germline V gene lookup returns CDR1 SGHVS and CDR2 FNYEAQ. Losses at the gene ends were 4 bases for V and 10 bases for J; bases not matched to a gene: 9. CDR3 length: 16 residues. The CDR3 DNA reads TGTGCCAGCAGCTCCACCTCGGGACTAGCGGGAGAGGAGCAGTTCTTC. Translated: CASSSTSGLAGEEQFF.

In its sample, this clonotype was seen many times. This rearrangement joins TRBV7-2 to TRBJ1-2; D unresolved. CDR1 SGHTA and CDR2 FQGNSA come from the germline V gene. V was trimmed by 0 bases and J by 8 bases, leaving 10 bases between them. This CDR3 is built from 13 residues. The CDR3 region is CASSLATGIGYTF. The CDR3 coding sequence is TGTGCCAGCAGCTTAGCGACGGGTATCGGCTACACCTTC.

The genes are TRBV11-2 and TRBJ2-4; 9 bases agree with TRBD2. Unmatched junction bases numbered 9, after V lost 1 base and J lost 2 bases. The CDR3 is made up of 18 amino acids. CDR1 is SGHAT, CDR2 FQNNGV, per germline. CDR3 bases: TGTGCCAGCAGCTTAGCCTTACTAGCGGGCTTGTCCAAAAACATTCAGTACTTC. Translating it yields CASSLALLAGLSKNIQYF.

In this sample, this clonotype turned up many times. J is TRBJ2-3 and V is TRBV7-3; no reliable D call. The CDR3 runs to 15 residues. Germline assignment: CDR1 SGHTA and CDR2 FQGTGA. V was pared by 5 bases and J by 2 bases, with 14 bases between. CDR3 loop: CASSPSPGVTDTQYF. The CDR3 DNA reads TGTGCCAGCAGCCCAAGTCCCGGAGTCACAGATACGCAGTATTTT.

This clonotype was picked up many times. The chain joins TRBV7-8 to TRBJ2-1; D uncertain. The CDR3 length is 13 residues. With 1 base removed from V and 9 bases from J, the gap between germline ends came to 10 bases. Germline V gene data show CDR1 as SGHVS and CDR2 as FQNEAQ. This CDR3 reads CASSLDPTGEQFF. DNA for the CDR3: TGTGCCAGCAGCTTAGATCCCACTGGTGAGCAGTTCTTC.

In its sample, this clonotype was seen many times. J is TRBJ2-7 and V is TRBV28; TRBD1 is a possible D gene (6 bases). Germline lookup yields CDR1 MDHEN and CDR2 SYDVKM. V lost 10 bases and J 5 bases, leaving 12 bases between the germline ends. This CDR3 has 11 amino acids. CDR3: CATLRGNEQYF. DNA for the CDR3: TGTGCCACTCTCAGGGGAAACGAGCAGTACTTC.

This clonotype occurred many times. The chain links TRBV7-9 to TRBJ2-4, with D perhaps being TRBD1 or TRBD2 (5 bases each). Germline V CDR1 and CDR2: SEHNR, FQNEAQ (reference sequence). The length of the CDR3 is 16 residues. Deletions cut 1 base from V and 0 bases from J, with 10 bases between. The chain's CDR3 is CASSLERDPAKNIQYF. DNA of the CDR3: TGTGCCAGCAGCTTAGAGAGGGACCCAGCCAAAAACATTCAGTACTTC. The complete variable domain, with remaining parts taken from reference TRBV7-9 and TRBJ2-4, reads DTGVSQNPRHKITKRGQNVTFRCDPISEHNRLYWYRQTLGQGPEFLTYFQNEAQLEKSRLLSDRFSAERPKGSFSTLEIQRTEQGDSAMYLCASSLERDPAKNIQYFGAGTRLSVL.

This clonotype has a count of ten or more. The rearrangement uses TRBV7-2 and TRBJ2-1; 7 nucleotides agree with TRBD2. V dropped 2 bases and J dropped 5; count of bases not matched to a gene: 3. The CDR3 sequence is 14 residues long. Germline CDR1 and CDR2: SGHTA and FQGNSA. The DNA of the CDR3 is TGTGCCAGCAGCTTATATCTAGCGGACAATGAGCAGTTCTTC. Protein: CASSLYLADNEQFF.

V usage is TRBV28 and J usage is TRBJ1-1, with D unresolved. The CDR3 is 13 residues long. V was cut by 3 bases and J by 7 bases, with 12 bases left in between. Germline lookup yields CDR1 MDHEN and CDR2 SYDVKM. The CDR3 reads CASSLNSLFEAFF. CDR3 DNA sequence: TGTGCCAGCAGTTTGAACAGCCTGTTTGAAGCTTTCTTT.

The chain combines TRBV25-1 with TRBJ2-7; 8 bases agree with TRBD1. CDR3 length: 14 amino acids. CDR1 and CDR2 from the germline V gene are MGHDK and SYGVNS. Trimming at V came to 3 bases and at J to 3 bases, leaving 4 bases not matched to a gene. The CDR3 nucleotides read TGTGCCAGCAGTGACTTGGACAGGGTCTACGAGCAGTACTTC. Its translation: CASSDLDRVYEQYF.

This clonotype was counted at least ten times. This sequence joins TRBV11-2 and TRBJ1-1; a possible D gene is TRBD1 (5 bases). The CDR3 has 15 residues. V was clipped by 2 bases and J by 4 bases, with 14 bases between them. Germline loops: CDR1 SGHAT, CDR2 FQNNGV. The CDR3 loop reads CASSLTQGLGTEAFF. The CDR3 bases are TGTGCCAGCAGCTTAACTCAGGGTCTAGGCACTGAAGCTTTCTTT.

Many counts were recorded for this clonotype. CDR3 loop: CAWRERYSGNTIYF. The CDR3 DNA sequence: TGTGCCTGGAGGGAGCGTTACTCTGGAAACACCATATATTTT. This rearrangement joins TRBV30 to TRBJ1-3; D gene uncertain. Trimming removed 3 bases at V and 0 bases at J, with 9 bases between. Per the germline V gene, CDR1 is GTSNPN and CDR2 is SVGIG (reference sequence). The CDR3 consists of 14 residues.

This clonotype has ten or more counts. The chain joins TRBV7-2 to TRBJ2-1; D possibly uses TRBD1 or TRBD2 (5 bases each). Trimming removed 8 bases at V and 9 bases at J, with 11 bases between. Germline loops: CDR1 SGHTA, CDR2 FQGNSA. This CDR3 spans 11 amino acids. The CDR3 region is CASWGWSEQFF. The CDR3 DNA sequence: TGTGCCAGCTGGGGGTGGAGTGAGCAGTTCTTC. Full variable domain (remainder filled in from reference TRBV7-2 and TRBJ2-1): GAGVSQSPSNKVTEKGKDVELRCDPISGHTALYWYRQSLGQGLEFLIYFQGNSAPDKSGLPSDRFSAERTGGSVSTLTIQRTQQEDSAVYLCASWGWSEQFFGPGTRLTVL.

This clonotype was observed at least ten times. This chain joins TRBV12-3 or TRBV12-4 and TRBJ1-3; D gene uncertain. V lost 6 bases to trimming and J lost 5 bases, with 20 bases between them. CDR3 size: 16 residues. The CDR3 DNA is TGTGCCAGCAGCTACCGCGGGCGCGTCGGGAGAAACACCATATATTTT. This gives the protein CASSYRGRVGRNTIYF.

This clonotype was seen many times. The chain has TRBV7-2 and TRBJ1-1; D gene ambiguous. V dropped 3 bases and J dropped 14 bases, with 16 bases sitting between them. The CDR3 is made up of 12 amino acids. Germline V gene lookup returns CDR1 SGHTA and CDR2 FQGNSA. DNA of the CDR3: TGTGCCAGCAGCTTGGGAGTCAGGATCCCCTTCTTT. Protein: CASSLGVRIPFF.

The V gene is TRBV2, the J gene TRBJ2-3; 7 positions match TRBD2. J was trimmed by 3 bases and V by 6 bases; bases with no gene match: 9. CDR3 length equals 15 residues. Germline CDR1 is SNHLY and CDR2 is FYNNEI. The CDR3 here is CASRALAAKTDTQYF. The CDR3 bases are TGTGCCAGCAGAGCGCTAGCGGCTAAAACAGATACGCAGTATTTT.

This clonotype appeared many times. This chain joins TRBV7-2 and TRBJ2-4; D might be TRBD2 (5 bases). This CDR3 has 16 residues. V lost 5 bases to trimming and J lost 0 bases, with 14 bases between them. Germline V gene sequence: CDR1 SGHTA, CDR2 FQGNSA. The CDR3 protein is CASSRDPDLAKNIQYF. CDR3 nucleotide sequence: TGTGCCAGCAGCAGAGACCCGGACTTAGCCAAAAACATTCAGTACTTC.

V gene TRBV6-2 or TRBV6-3 combines with J gene TRBJ2-7; 7 bases map to TRBD2. Unmatched junction bases numbered 2, after V lost 6 bases and J lost 3 bases. Germline-derived CDR1 and CDR2 are MNHEY and SVGEGT. The CDR3 is made up of 12 amino acids. The CDR3 DNA reads as TGTGCCAGCAGGGGGAGGGACTACGAGCAGTACTTC. It yields the protein CASRGRDYEQYF.

At least ten counts were recorded for this clonotype. J is TRBJ2-1 and V is TRBV7-2; D is uncertain. This CDR3 region has 15 residues. Deletions cut 5 bases from V and 2 bases from J, with 13 bases between. Germline V gives CDR1 SGHTA, CDR2 FQGNSA. CDR3 DNA: TGTGCCAGCAGCCCACTGGGCGGTACCTACAATGAGCAGTTCTTC. It is translated as CASSPLGGTYNEQFF.